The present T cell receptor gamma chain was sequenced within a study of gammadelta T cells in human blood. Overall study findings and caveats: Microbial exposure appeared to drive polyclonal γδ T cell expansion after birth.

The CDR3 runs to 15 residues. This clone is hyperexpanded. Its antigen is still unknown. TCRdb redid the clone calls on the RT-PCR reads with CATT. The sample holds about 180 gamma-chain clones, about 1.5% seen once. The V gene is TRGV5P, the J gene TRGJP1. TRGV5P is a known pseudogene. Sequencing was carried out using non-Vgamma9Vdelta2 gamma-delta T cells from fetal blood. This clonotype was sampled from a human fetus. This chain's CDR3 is CATWTFHTTGWFKIF. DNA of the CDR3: TGTGCCACCTGGACTTTCCATACCACTGGTTGGTTCAAGATATTT.